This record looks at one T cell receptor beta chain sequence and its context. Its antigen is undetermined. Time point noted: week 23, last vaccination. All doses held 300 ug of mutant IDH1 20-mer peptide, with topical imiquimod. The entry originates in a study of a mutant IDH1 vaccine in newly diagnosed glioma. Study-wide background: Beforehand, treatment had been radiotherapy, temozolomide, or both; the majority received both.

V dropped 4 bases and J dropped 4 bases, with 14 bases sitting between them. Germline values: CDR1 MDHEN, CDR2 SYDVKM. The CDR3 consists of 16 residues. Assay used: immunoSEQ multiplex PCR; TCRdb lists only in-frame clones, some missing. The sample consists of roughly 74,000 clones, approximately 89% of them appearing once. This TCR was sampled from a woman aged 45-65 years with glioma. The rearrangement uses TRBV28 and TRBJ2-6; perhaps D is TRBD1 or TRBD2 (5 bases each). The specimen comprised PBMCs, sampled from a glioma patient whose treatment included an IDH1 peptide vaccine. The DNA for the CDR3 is TGTGCCAGCAGTTCATCCGGGGCGGAAGGGGCCAACGTCCTGACTTTC. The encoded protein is CASSSSGAEGANVLTF.